What follows are 21 T cell receptor beta chains derived from one specimen sequenced in a study of cytomegalovirus exposure and HLA in healthy donors. Primers: 60 Vbeta forward and 13 Jbeta reverse. Here immunoSEQ multiplex PCR was the method, and the copy in TCRdb shows in-frame clones only, minus some. The data contain 120,000 or so clones, 80% of them singletons. The sequenced sample consisted of PBMCs. The source is a man in his thirties or forties in good health and CMV-seropositive.

The chain couples TRBV27 to TRBJ1-3; D is unclear. The CDR3 contains 13 residues. Trimming cost V 5 bases and J 0 bases, with 5 bases left between them. Germline CDR1 is MNHEY and CDR2 is SMNVEV (reference sequence). The CDR3 loop is CASSPSSGNTIYF. The CDR3 DNA follows: TGTGCCAGCAGTCCGAGCTCTGGAAACACCATATATTTT.

The genes are TRBV25-1 and TRBJ1-1, with a possible D match to TRBD1 (6 bases). V was shortened by 4 bases and J by 1 base, with 7 bases between the two germline ends. Looked up from germline, CDR1 is MGHDK and CDR2 is SYGVNS. The CDR3 consists of 13 residues. This CDR3 reads CASSATGNTEAFF. The CDR3 coding sequence is TGTGCCAGCAGTGCGACAGGGAACACTGAAGCTTTCTTT.

This rearrangement joins TRBV30 to TRBJ2-5; 8 bases align to TRBD1. Near its end, the DNA agrees better with TRBJ2-7, so the J call may be wrong. CDR3 length: 14 amino acids. CDR1 and CDR2 (germline): GTSNPN, SVGIG (reference sequence). CDR3: CAWRTITGGYEQYF. The CDR3 region has the DNA TGTGCCTGGAGGACGATAACAGGGGGCTACGAGCAGTACTTC.

This clone has a handful of counts. V is TRBV9 and J is TRBJ2-1, with 8 bases that match TRBD2. This CDR3 comprises 14 residues. V trimming: 3 bases; J trimming: 9 bases; junction bases outside the gene matches: 8. Germline V gene data show CDR1 as SGDLS and CDR2 as YYNGEE. CDR3 amino acids: CASSGRGGRGEQFF. CDR3 sequence (DNA): TGTGCCAGCAGCGGCCGGGGGGGTAGGGGTGAGCAGTTCTTC.

V gene TRBV6-5 combines with J gene TRBJ1-1; possibly TRBD1 for D (5 bases). V shed 4 bases and J shed 0 bases, with 15 bases lying between them. Germline CDR1 MNHEY, CDR2 SVGAGI. The CDR3 length is 16 residues. The CDR3 DNA reads as TGTGCCAGCAGTTCCCTCCTCAGGGCACTGAACACTGAAGCTTTCTTT. Translating it yields CASSSLLRALNTEAFF.

This chain links TRBV5-6 with TRBJ2-7; D is unclear. Trimming removed 0 bases from V and 0 bases from J, with 7 bases in between. The CDR3 sequence is 14 residues long. Germline V CDR1 and CDR2: SGHDT, YYEEEE. CDR3 residues: CASSLVGSSYEQYF. DNA of the CDR3: TGTGCCAGCAGCTTGGTCGGTAGCTCCTACGAGCAGTACTTC. The complete variable domain, with remaining parts taken from reference TRBV5-6 and TRBJ2-7, reads DAGVTQSPTHLIKTRGQQVTLRCSPKSGHDTVSWYQQALGQGPQFIFQYYEEEERQRGNFPDRFSGHQFPNYSSELNVNALLLGDSALYLCASSLVGSSYEQYFGPGTRLTVT.

The chain employs TRBV30 and TRBJ1-1, with TRBD1 as a possible D gene (5 bases). The CDR3 totals 13 residues. The ends were cut back, 3 bases at V and 1 base at J, with 9 bases in the middle. Germline V gene sequence: CDR1 GTSNPN, CDR2 SVGIG (reference sequence). The CDR3 DNA reads as TGTGCCTGGAGGAGACAGACGAACACTGAAGCTTTCTTT. Translated: CAWRRQTNTEAFF.

The V call is TRBV28, the J call TRBJ1-6, with a tentative D call TRBD1 (5 bases). Germline V lookup: CDR1 MDHEN, CDR2 SYDVKM. This CDR3 has 14 residues. Trimming left V 6 bases short and J 7 bases short, with 13 bases between. As DNA, the CDR3 is TGTGCCAGCAGCGGGGGTACGAACAATTCACCCCTCCACTTT. Protein product: CASSGGTNNSPLHF.

In regard to this clone: A read error may produce the germline difference seen at one junction end. The chain recombines TRBV7-8 with TRBJ2-1; D may be TRBD2 (6 bases). The CDR3 extends over 19 amino acids. From germline, CDR1 is SGHVS and CDR2 FQNEAQ. The CDR3 nucleotides read TGTGCCAGCACCTTAGGTGGTAGCGGTTACTCGCGCTCCTACAATGAGCAGTTCTTC. As protein: CASTLGGSGYSRSYNEQFF. The full variable domain, its missing parts supplied by reference TRBV7-8 and TRBJ2-1, is GAGVSQSPRYKVAKRGQDVALRCDPISGHVSLFWYQQALGQGPEFLTYFQNEAQLDKSGLPSDRFFAERPEGSVSTLKIQRTQQEDSAVYLCASTLGGSGYSRSYNEQFFGPGTRLTVL.

The rearrangement uses TRBV19 and TRBJ1-2, with TRBD1 matching over 10 bases. Trimming cost V 5 bases and J 7 bases; bases outside gene matches: 10. The CDR3 is made up of 15 amino acids. Germline V gives CDR1 LNHDA, CDR2 SQIVND (reference sequence). CDR3 sequence reads: CASSAGTGAGGGYTF. Here the CDR3 DNA reads TGTGCCAGTAGTGCAGGGACAGGGGCTGGGGGTGGCTACACCTTC.

The rearrangement links TRBV5-1 to TRBJ1-1, with 10 nucleotides matching TRBD1. CDR3 size: 16 residues. V gave up 2 bases and J gave up 5 bases; unmatched junction bases: 9. The germline V gene has CDR1 SGHRS and CDR2 YFSETQ. CDR3 bases: TGCGCCAGCAGCTTATCGGGACAGGGGTTTGGAACTGAAGCTTTCTTT. Protein: CASSLSGQGFGTEAFF. Drawing the rest from reference TRBV5-1 and TRBJ1-1, the complete variable domain is KAGVTQTPRYLIKTRGQQVTLSCSPISGHRSVSWYQQTPGQGLQFLFEYFSETQRNKGNFPGRFSGRQFSNSRSEMNVSTLELGDSALYLCASSLSGQGFGTEAFFGQGTRLTVV.

The V call is TRBV18, the J call TRBJ2-6, with TRBD1 identical over 7 bases. This CDR3 is built from 18 residues. Trimming at V came to 5 bases and at J to 2 bases, leaving 12 bases not matched to a gene. Germline V gives CDR1 KGHSH, CDR2 LQKENI. This chain's CDR3 is CASSVGTAVFPGANVLTF. The CDR3 coding sequence is TGTGCCAGCTCAGTCGGGACAGCTGTCTTTCCTGGGGCCAACGTCCTGACTTTC.

This clone appeared once. J is TRBJ1-4 and V is TRBV5-3, with a weak D call TRBD1 (6 bases). TRBV5-3 is identified as an open reading frame with a role that is uncertain. This CDR3 has 14 amino acids. The ends were cut back, 0 bases at V and 4 bases at J, with 7 bases in the middle. The CDR3 reads CARSLGTVNEKLFF. As DNA, the CDR3 is TGTGCCAGAAGCTTGGGGACAGTTAATGAAAAACTGTTTTTT.

This clone was detected only a few times. The chain joins TRBV30 to TRBJ2-5, with D possibly being TRBD1 (6 bases). This CDR3 comprises 16 residues. Germline assignment: CDR1 GTSNPN and CDR2 SVGIG (reference sequence). Trimming removed 2 bases at V and 5 bases at J, with 21 bases between. Written as DNA, the CDR3 is TGTGCCTGGAGTATCACAGGGTTTGCGGCGATGGAGACCCAGTACTTC. It is translated as CAWSITGFAAMETQYF.

V gene TRBV25-1 combines with J gene TRBJ1-1; TRBD1 matches 9 bases. V was clipped by 3 bases and J by 0 bases; unmatched bases: 5. The germline gives CDR1 MGHDK, CDR2 SYGVNS. The CDR3 has 16 residues. The CDR3 sequence: CASSDTRTGVNTEAFF. CDR3 DNA: TGTGCCAGCAGTGACACCCGGACAGGGGTGAACACTGAAGCTTTCTTT. Full variable domain (remainder filled in from reference TRBV25-1 and TRBJ1-1): EADIYQTPRYLVIGTGKKITLECSQTMGHDKMYWYQQDPGMELHLIHYSYGVNSTEKGDLSSESTVSRIRTEHFPLTLESARPSHTSQYLCASSDTRTGVNTEAFFGQGTRLTVV.

By share, this clone counts as medium-sized. The chain combines TRBV5-1 with TRBJ1-4; TRBD1 matches at 7 bases. The germline V gene has CDR1 SGHRS and CDR2 YFSETQ. This CDR3 spans 13 amino acids. Trimming took 6 bases from V and 7 from J; bases not matched to a gene: 6. CDR3 protein: CASNPTGFEKLFF. CDR3 in DNA: TGCGCCAGCAACCCGACAGGGTTTGAAAAACTGTTTTTT.

V and J are TRBV2 and TRBJ1-3, with D possibly matching TRBD1 (5 bases). Germline assignment: CDR1 SNHLY and CDR2 FYNNEI. V lost 4 bases to trimming and J lost 7 bases, with 17 bases between them. The CDR3 is 15 residues long. CDR3 coding DNA: TGTGCCAGCAGTGGACAGCTACCTAGCGTCAACACCATATATTTT. Translating gives CASSGQLPSVNTIYF.

This clone was detected only once. The CDR3 here is CAISDRDTGELFF. CDR3 nucleotide sequence: TGTGCCATCAGTGACCGGGACACCGGGGAGCTGTTTTTT. The V call is TRBV10-3, the J call TRBJ2-2; no clear D. Germline V gene lookup returns CDR1 ENHRY and CDR2 SYGVKD. The CDR3 length is 13 residues. V dropped 3 bases and J dropped 3 bases, with 5 bases sitting between them.

In this sample, this clone turned up once. The chain combines TRBV27 with TRBJ2-1; TRBD2 matches 7 bases. Germline values: CDR1 MNHEY, CDR2 SMNVEV (reference sequence). The CDR3 spans 15 residues. With 5 bases clipped from V and 8 bases from J, the junction kept 12 bases outside the gene matches. DNA of the CDR3: TGTGCCAGCAGTCTAACGGGACTAACGAACCATGAGCAGTTCTTC. Its protein product is CASSLTGLTNHEQFF.

This clone appeared a few times. CDR3: CASSPYGTSGINTGELFF. Here the CDR3 DNA reads TGTGCCAGCAGCCCCTACGGGACTAGCGGGATCAACACCGGGGAGCTGTTTTTT. The chain uses TRBV9 and TRBJ2-2, with 13 bases aligning to TRBD2. CDR3 length equals 18 residues. Trimming cost V 4 bases and J 2 bases; bases outside gene matches: 8. Per the germline V gene, CDR1 is SGDLS and CDR2 is YYNGEE.

The chain links TRBV18 to TRBJ2-5, with 7 positions matching TRBD1. The CDR3 loop spans 14 amino acids. Germline CDR1 and CDR2: KGHSH and LQKENI. Trimming at V came to 4 bases and at J to 2 bases, leaving 4 bases not matched to a gene. The CDR3 is CASSQDRPQETQYF. The CDR3 region has the DNA TGTGCCAGCTCACAGGACAGGCCGCAAGAGACCCAGTACTTC.